The rows below give T cell receptor beta chains drawn from one sample of a study of CD8 T cells in Susac syndrome. Using its own MiXCR run on the immunoSEQ multiplex PCR reads, TCRdb lists one record per CDR3 protein. Of approximately 200,000 distinct CDR3 sequences in the sample, more than 90% were seen once. Sequenced sample: CD4+ T cells from PBMCs. The origin of the receptors is a human donor with multiple sclerosis. Each CDR3 is given with its conserved first and last residue. A D gene is named only where the DNA matches it firmly.

D: .
V: TRBV20-1
CDR3: CSAPTGNTIYF

D: .
V: TRBV20-1
CDR3: CSATGGGGGYEQYF

D: .
V: TRBV3-1
CDR3: CASSQVGVNIQYF

D: .
V: TRBV5-1
CDR3: CASSLLLLGDTEQYF

D: .
V: TRBV19
CDR3: CASSHWRADSYEQYF

D: TRBD2
V: TRBV30
CDR3: CAWSVRLAGGQNTQYF

D: .
V: TRBV28
CDR3: CASSLVGQRAYEQYF

D: .
V: TRBV7-3
CDR3: CASSFSPGLGETQYF

D: .
V: TRBV20-1
CDR3: CSARVGPPNTGELFF

D: TRBD2
V: TRBV7-9
CDR3: CASSSPAGLAGFNNEQFF

D: .
V: TRBV30
CDR3: CAWSIGGADTQYF

D: .
V: TRBV11-2
CDR3: CASSSQGSNQPQHF

D: .
V: TRBV2
CDR3: CASKGTDTQYF

D: TRBD2
V: TRBV3-1
CDR3: CASSQFLGEGEQFF

D: TRBD2
V: TRBV20-1
CDR3: CSARGLAGGNEQFF

D: .
V: TRBV5-6
CDR3: CASSLERGWGYTF

D: TRBD1
V: TRBV20-1
CDR3: CSASTGDYGYTF

D: .
V: TRBV20-1
CDR3: CSARVRGMMNTEAFF

D: .
V: TRBV18
CDR3: CASSPPNRNYEQYF

D: .
V: TRBV12-5
CDR3: CASGFQSGASGYTF

D: TRBD1
V: TRBV20-1
CDR3: CSARDTGGPDNEKLFF

D: .
V: TRBV12-3/TRBV12-4
CDR3: CASTLEGVHTEAFF

D: .
V: TRBV29-1
CDR3: CSVTWTANTEAFF

D: TRBD2
V: TRBV2
CDR3: CASGTSGSYEQYF

D: .
V: TRBV20-1
CDR3: CSATSQTGNTEAFF

D: .
V: TRBV29-1
CDR3: CKILVGNTIYF

D: TRBD2
V: TRBV28
CDR3: CASKHGAAGDHNEQFF

D: .
V: TRBV7-8
CDR3: CASSFPRDTYEQYF

D: .
V: TRBV6-5
CDR3: CASSPPARGDEQYF

D: TRBD2
V: TRBV10-3
CDR3: CAISERTSGSNEQFF

D: .
V: TRBV20-1
CDR3: CSARDQTTGPWGEQYF

D: .
V: TRBV3-1
CDR3: CASSLRTTQETQYF

D: .
V: TRBV6-1
CDR3: CASRGDLNQPQHF

D: .
V: TRBV2
CDR3: CASSAGTSHQPQHF

D: .
V: TRBV30
CDR3: CAWSVWREQYF

D: TRBD1
V: TRBV7-9
CDR3: CASSSDRGSYNEQFF

D: .
V: TRBV5-6
CDR3: CASSFPQSYEQYF

D: .
V: TRBV19
CDR3: CASSIGNSHTDTQYF

D: .
V: TRBV20-1
CDR3: CSAREGLVGTQYF

D: TRBD1
V: TRBV30
CDR3: CAWRTGNSGNTIYF

D: .
V: TRBV7-9
CDR3: CASSLDLGTGANVLTF

D: TRBD1
V: TRBV5-1
CDR3: CASSLTGTAQGTDTQYF

D: .
V: TRBV7-2
CDR3: CASSLSGRGTEAFF

D: TRBD1
V: TRBV20-1
CDR3: CSARGDSEAFF